The subject of this entry is one T cell receptor beta chain. Other DNA sequences from this sample encode an identical CDR3 as well. CDR1 is ENHRY and CDR2 is SYGVKD in the germline V gene. Trimming pared 0 bases from V and 3 bases from J, leaving 4 bases between. This CDR3 contains 13 residues. This sample is drawn from a study of blood T cell repertoires in COVID-19. Study overall: The United States, Italy and Spain supplied acute and convalescent COVID-19 samples. Sources were T cells, B-cell-depleted T cells, or PBMCs; the material itself was cDNA or gDNA.

Under the authors' procedure: Quantification of nucleated cells was approximated via reference gene primer amplification. The table came from immunoSEQ multiplex PCR; TCRdb's copy has only in-frame clones and leaves some out. V, J and clone size are those of that table, while D and trimming were read from the DNA. The profile shows more than 200,000 clones, about 91% of them singletons. The TCR was taken from a woman aged 25-40 years with COVID-19, enrolled during active disease. Sequenced material: peripheral blood. The chain has TRBV10-3 and TRBJ2-3; D is unclear. The CDR3 sequence: CAISESRTDTQYF. The CDR3 coding sequence is TGTGCCATCAGTGAGTCGAGAACAGATACGCAGTATTTT.